The TCR beta chain described here comes from a study of CD8 T cells in ankylosing spondylitis. The sample holds many counts of this clonotype. A single record per CDR3 protein comes from TCRdb applying MiXCR to the 5' RACE reads. The table has 150,000 or so distinct CDR3 sequences, about 16% seen once. V was pared by 2 bases and J by 8 bases, with 5 bases of the junction left unmatched. This CDR3 has 15 residues. Germline-derived CDR1 and CDR2 are SGHRS and YFSETQ. Sequencing was performed on blood, either unsorted or a sorted T cell fraction (not recorded which). The origin of this receptor is a male donor with ankylosing spondylitis or in good health (not recorded which). The V call is TRBV5-1, the J call TRBJ2-1, with 12 bases matching TRBD2. The CDR3 sequence: CASSFTSGRSDEQFF. For the CDR3, the DNA is TGCGCCAGCAGCTTTACTAGCGGGAGGTCCGATGAGCAGTTCTTC.